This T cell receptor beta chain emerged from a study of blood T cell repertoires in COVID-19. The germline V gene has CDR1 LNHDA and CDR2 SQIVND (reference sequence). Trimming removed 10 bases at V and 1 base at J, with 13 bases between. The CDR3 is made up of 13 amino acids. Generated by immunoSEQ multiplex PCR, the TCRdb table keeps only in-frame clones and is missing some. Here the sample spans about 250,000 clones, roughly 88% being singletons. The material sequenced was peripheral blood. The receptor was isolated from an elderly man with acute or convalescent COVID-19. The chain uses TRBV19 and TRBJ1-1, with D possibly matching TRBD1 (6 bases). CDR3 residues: CATLDRTNTEAFF. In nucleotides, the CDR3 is TGTGCCACCCTCGACAGGACGAACACTGAAGCTTTCTTT.